One and the same sample provided the 29 T cell receptor beta chains below, sequenced in a study of blood T cell repertoires in COVID-19. Here immunoSEQ multiplex PCR was the method, and the copy in TCRdb shows in-frame clones only, minus some. The sample shows a few hundred thousand clones, 80% to 90% of them seen only once. The sequenced material came from peripheral blood. Receptors were obtained from a woman in her seventies with acute or convalescent COVID-19.

The V gene is TRBV6-1, the J gene TRBJ1-2; weak D call: TRBD1 (6 bases). From germline, CDR1 is MNHNS and CDR2 SASEGT. This CDR3 is built from 14 residues. V was clipped by 2 bases and J by 12 bases, with 19 bases between them. CDR3 DNA sequence: TGTGCCAGCAGTGAAAATGGCAGGGGACACTCGCACACCTTC. It is translated as CASSENGRGHSHTF.

The CDR3 sequence: CASSGGDTEAFF. DNA of the CDR3: TGTGCCAGCAGTGGGGGCGACACTGAAGCTTTCTTT. This chain connects TRBV6-6 to TRBJ1-1, with D possibly being TRBD1 (6 bases). Germline V gene lookup returns CDR1 MNHNY and CDR2 SVGAGI (reference sequence). Trimming stripped 5 bases from V and 3 bases from J, with 7 bases between. The CDR3 sequence is 12 residues long.

V gene TRBV5-8 combines with J gene TRBJ1-6; D is undetermined. There are 16 residues in the CDR3. V lost 3 bases and J 10 bases, leaving 20 bases between the germline ends. Germline lookup yields CDR1 SGHTS and CDR2 YDEGEE. The CDR3 loop is CASSSQMTARNSPLHF. The CDR3 DNA follows: TGTGCCAGCAGCTCTCAAATGACGGCGAGGAACTCACCCCTCCACTTT.

Worth noting for this clone: Other DNA sequences of this sample code for an identical CDR3. The chain joins TRBV3-1 (or the pseudogene TRBV3-2) to TRBJ2-1, with D possibly being TRBD2 (6 bases). CDR3 length: 13 amino acids. Per germline, CDR1 LGHDT and CDR2 YNNKEL (reference sequence). Trimming cost V 1 base and J 7 bases, with 8 bases left between them. CDR3 bases: TGTGCCAGCAGCCAAGTGGAGGGGAATGAGCAGTTCTTC. Its protein product is CASSQVEGNEQFF.

V is TRBV10-3 and J is TRBJ1-1; tentatively, D is TRBD1 (6 bases). CDR3 length: 14 residues. Trimming took off 4 bases at V and 1 base at J, with 10 bases between the two ends. From germline, CDR1 is ENHRY and CDR2 SYGVKD. The CDR3 spells CAISAPGQNTEAFF. The CDR3 DNA follows: TGTGCCATCAGTGCACCGGGACAGAACACTGAAGCTTTCTTT.

V is TRBV12-3 or TRBV12-4 and J is TRBJ2-5; D remains unclear. V was shortened by 3 bases and J by 4 bases, with 9 bases between the two germline ends. This CDR3 contains 13 residues. The CDR3 reads CASSLASGETQYF. The CDR3 nucleotides read TGTGCCAGCAGTTTGGCGTCGGGAGAGACCCAGTACTTC.

The rearrangement links TRBV7-8 to TRBJ1-5; D is unclear. There are 13 residues in the CDR3. The germline V and J ends were trimmed by 1 base and 7 bases, with 8 bases remaining between them. Germline V lookup: CDR1 SGHVS, CDR2 FQNEAQ. This chain's CDR3 is CASSLVRRQPQHF. CDR3 sequence (DNA): TGTGCCAGCAGCTTAGTCCGTCGGCAGCCCCAGCATTTT. The full variable domain, completed using reference TRBV7-8 and TRBJ1-5, is GAGVSQSPRYKVAKRGQDVALRCDPISGHVSLFWYQQALGQGPEFLTYFQNEAQLDKSGLPSDRFFAERPEGSVSTLKIQRTQQEDSAVYLCASSLVRRQPQHFGDGTRLSIL.

This chain uses TRBV6-6 with TRBJ2-2; TRBD1 matches 9 bases. Germline-derived CDR1 and CDR2 are MNHNY and SVGAGI (reference sequence). V gave up 6 bases and J gave up 4 bases; unmatched junction bases: 6. The CDR3 loop spans 15 amino acids. The CDR3 here is CASSLRTGATGELFF. As DNA, the CDR3 is TGTGCCAGCAGCCTTCGGACAGGGGCCACCGGGGAGCTGTTTTTT.

V and J are TRBV6-1 and TRBJ2-7, with TRBD1 identical over 10 bases. V shed 3 bases and J 0 bases; nucleotides not matched to a gene: 14. Germline lookup yields CDR1 MNHNS and CDR2 SASEGT. The CDR3 runs to 19 residues. Here the CDR3 DNA reads TGTGCCAGCAGTGACCCGGGACAGGGGCCCTTGCGTGCCTCCTACGAGCAGTACTTC. Its translation: CASSDPGQGPLRASYEQYF.

With regard to this clone: Within the sample, other DNA sequences also encode this same CDR3. This chain connects TRBV5-1 to TRBJ2-3; 8 positions match TRBD1. The CDR3 runs 16 residues. Germline-derived CDR1 and CDR2 are SGHRS and YFSETQ. Trimming at V came to 4 bases and at J to 2 bases, leaving 9 bases not matched to a gene. CDR3 in amino acids: CASSLAGTGYTDTQYF. CDR3 DNA sequence: TGCGCCAGCAGCCTAGCCGGGACAGGATACACAGATACGCAGTATTTT. The complete variable domain, with remaining parts taken from reference TRBV5-1 and TRBJ2-3, reads KAGVTQTPRYLIKTRGQQVTLSCSPISGHRSVSWYQQTPGQGLQFLFEYFSETQRNKGNFPGRFSGRQFSNSRSEMNVSTLELGDSALYLCASSLAGTGYTDTQYFGPGTRLTVL.

CDR3 in amino acids: CSVGATGASGAQYF. CDR3 sequence (DNA): TGCAGCGTTGGGGCGACAGGGGCGAGCGGGGCCCAGTACTTC. The genes are TRBV29-1 and TRBJ2-5, with D possibly matching TRBD1 (8 bases). Germline CDR1 is SQVTM and CDR2 is ANQGSEA. The V end was cut by 4 bases, the J end by 9 bases, with 21 bases between. The CDR3 is 14 amino acids.

The chain carries TRBV4-1 and TRBJ2-3, with 7 nucleotides matching TRBD1. V trimming: 4 bases; J trimming: 5 bases; junction bases outside the gene matches: 6. The germline CDR1 and CDR2 sequences are MGHRA and YSYEKL. This CDR3 region has 14 residues. This CDR3 is CASSLEGGQDTQYF. As DNA, the CDR3 is TGCGCCAGCAGCCTGGAAGGGGGCCAAGATACGCAGTATTTT.

A single count supports this clone. The chain carries TRBV15 and TRBJ1-5; D ambiguous. Germline values: CDR1 LNHNV, CDR2 YYDKDF (reference sequence). The CDR3 runs to 12 residues. Trimming took off 8 bases at V and 9 bases at J, with 14 bases between the two ends. CDR3 residues: CATENWGGPQHF. DNA for the CDR3: TGTGCCACCGAGAATTGGGGAGGGCCCCAGCATTTT.

The chain joins TRBV6-5 to TRBJ1-1; 9 bases are shared with TRBD1. The J segment lost 3 bases and the V segment lost 6 bases, leaving 2 bases of the junction unmatched. There are 13 residues in the CDR3. The germline CDR1 and CDR2 sequences are MNHEY and SVGAGI. DNA for the CDR3: TGTGCCAGCAGCGGGACAGGGTACACTGAAGCTTTCTTT. Protein: CASSGTGYTEAFF.

The CDR3 reads CASRADRQGRGYTF. The CDR3 DNA follows: TGTGCCAGTAGGGCCGACAGACAGGGGAGAGGCTACACCTTC. The chain is built from TRBV19 and TRBJ1-2; 8 positions agree with TRBD1. V shed 6 bases and J 8 bases; nucleotides not matched to a gene: 11. From germline, CDR1 is LNHDA and CDR2 SQIVND (reference sequence). The CDR3 contains 14 residues.

CDR3 protein: CASSLQGGNEKLFF. In DNA, the CDR3 is TGTGCCAGCAGCTTACAGGGTGGTAATGAAAAACTGTTTTTT. This rearrangement joins TRBV5-4 to TRBJ1-4, with D perhaps TRBD1 (6 bases). Looked up from germline, CDR1 is SGHNT and CDR2 is YYREEE (reference sequence). The CDR3 is 14 residues long. V lost 2 bases to trimming and J lost 4 bases, with 9 bases between them.

This chain links TRBV5-1 with TRBJ1-4; no firm D call. With 1 base removed from V and 8 bases from J, the gap between germline ends came to 15 bases. CDR1 SGHRS and CDR2 YFSETQ come from the germline V gene. The CDR3 has 15 amino acids. CDR3 sequence (DNA): TGCGCCAGCAGCTTGTCGGGGAACGGAGGAGAAAAACTGTTTTTT. As protein: CASSLSGNGGEKLFF.

The chain couples TRBV2 to TRBJ1-1; D is ambiguous. The length of the CDR3 is 12 residues. The ends were cut back, 7 bases at V and 1 base at J, with 7 bases in the middle. CDR1 SNHLY and CDR2 FYNNEI come from the germline V gene. CDR3 sequence: CASTVSNTEAFF. The CDR3 nucleotides are TGTGCCAGCACCGTATCGAACACTGAAGCTTTCTTT.

This sequence joins TRBV5-1 and TRBJ1-5; the D is unclear. Trimming removed 4 bases from V and 5 bases from J, with 22 bases in between. CDR1 and CDR2 from the germline V gene are SGHRS and YFSETQ. The CDR3 consists of 17 residues. Here the CDR3 DNA reads TGCGCCAGCAGCCCGACCGGAGGCCTGGACGTTCATCAGCCCCAGCATTTT. It encodes CASSPTGGLDVHQPQHF.

The chain recombines TRBV18 with TRBJ1-3; D is undetermined. This CDR3 region has 16 residues. V lost 0 bases, J lost 0 bases, and 9 bases lay in between. The germline V gene encodes CDR1 KGHSH and CDR2 LQKENI. CDR3 loop: CASSPPAENSGNTIYF. The CDR3 nucleotides read TGTGCCAGCTCACCACCGGCGGAAAACTCTGGAAACACCATATATTTT. Using reference TRBV18 and TRBJ1-3 for the parts outside the CDR3, the full variable domain is NAGVMQNPRHLVRRRGQEARLRCSPMKGHSHVYWYRQLPEEGLKFMVYLQKENIIDESGMPKERFSAEFPKEGPSILRIQQVVRGDSAAYFCASSPPAENSGNTIYFGEGSWLTVV.

The chain has TRBV9 and TRBJ2-2; TRBD2 matches 9 bases. From germline, CDR1 is SGDLS and CDR2 YYNGEE. The CDR3 consists of 17 residues. The junction had 7 bases not matched to a gene; V was cut back by 2 bases and J by 2 bases. The CDR3 nucleotides read TGTGCCAGCAGCGTCGGCGCGGGGGGGATTAACACCGGGGAGCTGTTTTTT. Translation gives CASSVGAGGINTGELFF.

The rearrangement joins TRBV12-3 or TRBV12-4 to TRBJ1-4, with no clear D. The CDR3 is 13 amino acids. V was shortened by 3 bases and J by 8 bases, with 10 bases between the two germline ends. DNA of the CDR3: TGTGCCAGCAGTTTGGAGGGAAGGGAAAAACTGTTTTTT. Amino acids: CASSLEGREKLFF.

The chain carries TRBV5-1 and TRBJ2-5; 8 bases match TRBD1. The CDR3 length is 14 residues. The ends lost 0 bases at V and 7 bases at J; junction bases unmatched: 5. Per germline, CDR1 SGHRS and CDR2 YFSETQ. CDR3 nucleotides: TGCGCCAGCAGCTTGGGGACAGGGCTCGGGACCCAGTACTTC. Residues: CASSLGTGLGTQYF.

This clone showed up just once. This chain connects TRBV29-1 to TRBJ1-2; 7 nucleotides match TRBD1. The V gene end was trimmed by 3 bases and the J gene end by 4 bases; junction bases not matched to a gene: 5. Germline V gene data show CDR1 as SQVTM and CDR2 as ANQGSEA. The CDR3 length is 13 residues. CDR3 sequence (DNA): TGCAGCGTTGACGGGCCAGGGGGCTATGGCTACACCTTC. The encoded protein is CSVDGPGGYGYTF.

V and J are TRBV6-5 and TRBJ1-2; 11 bases map to TRBD1. Germline V gene lookup returns CDR1 MNHEY and CDR2 SVGAGI. This CDR3 is 15 amino acids long. V lost 10 bases and J lost 1; bases outside the gene matches: 8. CDR3 nucleotides: TGTGCCATACGTTACGGGACAGGGGGTAACTATGGCTACACCTTC. Encoded protein: CAIRYGTGGNYGYTF.

This clone was seen a single time. This sequence joins TRBV10-3 and TRBJ1-1; D may be TRBD1 (6 bases). Germline loops: CDR1 ENHRY, CDR2 SYGVKD. V was shortened by 8 bases and J by 2 bases, with 9 bases between the two germline ends. The CDR3 contains 12 residues. The CDR3 is CAIRTANTEAFF. CDR3 nucleotide sequence: TGTGCCATCCGGACAGCTAACACTGAAGCTTTCTTT.

The V and J genes are TRBV19 and TRBJ1-5, with 7 bases matching TRBD1. Germline V lookup: CDR1 LNHDA, CDR2 SQIVND (reference sequence). This CDR3 region has 13 residues. V shed 5 bases and J 9 bases; nucleotides not matched to a gene: 7. The CDR3 loop reads CASSGDSASPQHF. In DNA form, the CDR3 reads TGTGCCAGTAGTGGGGACAGTGCTTCGCCCCAGCATTTT.

The rearrangement uses TRBV3-1 (or the pseudogene TRBV3-2) and TRBJ1-4; D call uncertain. CDR3 length equals 13 residues. CDR1 and CDR2 (germline): LGHDT, YNNKEL (reference sequence). The germline V and J ends were trimmed by 4 bases and 5 bases, with 8 bases remaining between them. The CDR3 protein is CASSLSLNEKLFF. The CDR3 coding sequence is TGTGCCAGCAGCCTTTCCCTGAATGAAAAACTGTTTTTT.

This clone came up a few times. The chain uses TRBV23-1 and TRBJ1-2; 7 nucleotides match TRBD1. TRBV23-1 is reported as an ORF; its role is uncertain. V was clipped by 3 bases and J by 5 bases; unmatched bases: 6. CDR3 size: 14 residues. The CDR3 is CASSHPGQLYGYTF. CDR3 DNA: TGCGCCAGCAGTCACCCGGGACAGTTATATGGCTACACCTTC.